This is a list of T cell receptor beta chains from one sample in a study of T-cell memory formation after mild COVID-19. TCRdb used MiXCR to reprocess the 5' RACE reads, holding one entry per CDR3 protein. This sample yields about 290,000 distinct CDR3 sequences, of which 15% are seen a single time; roughly 23% belongs to the top ten. The specimen was PBMCs or a T cell subset sorted from them (not recorded which). These receptors were collected from a man aged 18 to 30 who had mild COVID-19 (a few samples of this study predate the infection). Cell type and time point are not known. Each CDR3 is given without its conserved first and last residue.

V gene: TRBV29-1; J gene: TRBJ1-2; CDR3 protein: SVWDGNLANYGYT
V gene: TRBV3-1; J gene: TRBJ1-5; CDR3 protein: ASSRAGDSNQPQH
V gene: TRBV3-1; J gene: TRBJ2-3; CDR3 protein: ASSLLPGQGSGTDTQY
V gene: TRBV28; J gene: TRBJ1-1; CDR3 protein: ASSFDYKMNTEAF
V gene: TRBV5-1; J gene: TRBJ2-1; CDR3 protein: ASSSYPTRGANEQF
V gene: TRBV5-1; J gene: TRBJ1-1; CDR3 protein: ASSLNTGSTEAF
V gene: TRBV4-2; J gene: TRBJ2-1; CDR3 protein: ASSQSPEQF
V gene: TRBV7-9; J gene: TRBJ2-1; CDR3 protein: ASSFYRGPNEQF
V gene: TRBV11-3; J gene: TRBJ2-4; CDR3 protein: ASSFRDGIQY
V gene: TRBV4-1; J gene: TRBJ1-5; CDR3 protein: ASSRGQGAPQPQH
V gene: TRBV20-1; J gene: TRBJ2-3; CDR3 protein: SADGDSSTDTQY
V gene: TRBV5-6; J gene: TRBJ2-5; CDR3 protein: ASSLDMVKTQY
V gene: TRBV4-3; J gene: TRBJ2-7; CDR3 protein: ASSQGRGDYEQY
V gene: TRBV7-9; J gene: TRBJ1-2; CDR3 protein: ASSPSLGVYGYT
V gene: TRBV15; J gene: TRBJ2-1; CDR3 protein: ATSRPPGPSSYNEQF
V gene: TRBV5-5; J gene: TRBJ1-5; CDR3 protein: ASSLARSFAGQPQH
V gene: TRBV12-3/TRBV12-4; J gene: TRBJ2-1; CDR3 protein: ASSRLAGNNEQF
V gene: TRBV12-3/TRBV12-4; J gene: TRBJ2-7; CDR3 protein: ASRVQGSYEQY
V gene: TRBV9; J gene: TRBJ2-6; CDR3 protein: ASSADRDSGANVLT
V gene: TRBV5-1; J gene: TRBJ2-3; CDR3 protein: ASSPDTISTDTQY
V gene: TRBV6-5; J gene: TRBJ2-1; CDR3 protein: ASLRGQGYNEQF
V gene: TRBV5-6; J gene: TRBJ1-1; CDR3 protein: ASSLRFEAF
V gene: TRBV9; J gene: TRBJ1-1; CDR3 protein: ASSVASVGRTEAF
V gene: TRBV5-3; J gene: TRBJ2-2; CDR3 protein: ARSRDTGKDTGELF
V gene: TRBV7-2; J gene: TRBJ1-6; CDR3 protein: ASSIQGGDSPLH
V gene: TRBV29-1; J gene: TRBJ2-7; CDR3 protein: SVEGAQGKGSYEQY
V gene: TRBV4-1; J gene: TRBJ2-1; CDR3 protein: ASSQERTGGYNEQF
V gene: TRBV24-1; J gene: TRBJ2-5; CDR3 protein: ATSDSGQGGVGETQY
V gene: TRBV25-1; J gene: TRBJ2-3; CDR3 protein: ASSENQGPHTQY
V gene: TRBV4-3; J gene: TRBJ1-2; CDR3 protein: ASSLGGGSHYGYT
V gene: TRBV4-3; J gene: TRBJ2-3; CDR3 protein: ASSQEPSQGRTDTQY
V gene: TRBV20-1; J gene: TRBJ1-1; CDR3 protein: SARTSGPNTEAF
V gene: TRBV7-2; J gene: TRBJ2-4; CDR3 protein: ASRPSGNDLNIQY
V gene: TRBV10-3; J gene: TRBJ2-5; CDR3 protein: ATAGEETQY
V gene: TRBV7-2; J gene: TRBJ2-5; CDR3 protein: ASSLSGAGGQETQY
V gene: TRBV5-1; J gene: TRBJ2-7; CDR3 protein: ASSLDSGAYEQY
V gene: TRBV7-2; J gene: TRBJ2-5; CDR3 protein: ASSSTSGGAGTQY
V gene: TRBV12-3/TRBV12-4; J gene: TRBJ1-2; CDR3 protein: ASSLVIQAANYGYT
V gene: TRBV12-3/TRBV12-4; J gene: TRBJ1-4; CDR3 protein: ASSLSGGKLF
V gene: TRBV18; J gene: TRBJ2-1; CDR3 protein: ASSRDRVYNEQF
V gene: TRBV5-1; J gene: TRBJ2-7; CDR3 protein: ASSLEAGSYEQY
V gene: TRBV5-1; J gene: TRBJ2-7; CDR3 protein: ASSLAGTFEQY
V gene: TRBV6-5; J gene: TRBJ1-4; CDR3 protein: ASSYQGRANEKLF
V gene: TRBV7-8; J gene: TRBJ1-5; CDR3 protein: ASSFAAGGNQPQH
V gene: TRBV5-1; J gene: TRBJ2-5; CDR3 protein: ASSLVGLGETQY
V gene: TRBV7-2; J gene: TRBJ1-2; CDR3 protein: ASSYVGGSIGYT